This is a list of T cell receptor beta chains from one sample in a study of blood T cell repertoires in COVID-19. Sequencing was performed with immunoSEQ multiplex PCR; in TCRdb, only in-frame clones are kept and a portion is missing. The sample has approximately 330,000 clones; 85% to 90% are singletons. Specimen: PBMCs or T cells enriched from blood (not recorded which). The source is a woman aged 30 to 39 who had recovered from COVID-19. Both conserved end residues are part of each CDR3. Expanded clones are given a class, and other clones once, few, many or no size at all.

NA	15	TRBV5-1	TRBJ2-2	CASLERREPSGELFF
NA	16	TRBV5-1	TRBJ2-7	CASSLAPSGTVYEQYF
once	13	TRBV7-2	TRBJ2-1	CASSPRLYNEQFF
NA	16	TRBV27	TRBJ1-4	CASTRTGMGANEKLFF
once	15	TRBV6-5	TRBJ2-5	CASSYWFGYQETQYF
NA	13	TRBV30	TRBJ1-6	CAWELGDNSPLHF
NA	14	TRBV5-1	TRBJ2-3	CASSLAGHTDTQYF
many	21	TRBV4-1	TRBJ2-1	CASSQDPTGTSGNTEYNEQFF
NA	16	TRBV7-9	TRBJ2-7	CASSRASGRSSYEQYF
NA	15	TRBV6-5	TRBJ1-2	CASSPQGSQDYGYTF
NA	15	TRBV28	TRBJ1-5	CASSLPQTGWQPQHF
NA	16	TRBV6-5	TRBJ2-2	CASSYAGLPNTGELFF
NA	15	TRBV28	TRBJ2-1	CASREEVGSYNEQFF
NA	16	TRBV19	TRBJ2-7	CASSIIPGQGSYEQYF
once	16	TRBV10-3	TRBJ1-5	CAISESRTGRNQPQHF
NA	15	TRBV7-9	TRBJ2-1	CASSLRASGRNEQFF
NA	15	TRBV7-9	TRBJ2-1	CASSPRQGRHNEQFF
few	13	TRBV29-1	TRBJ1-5	CSVEYRRDQPQHF
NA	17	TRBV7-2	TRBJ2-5	CASSLAVGAGSWETQYF
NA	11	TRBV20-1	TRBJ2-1	CSVQPGLVKFF
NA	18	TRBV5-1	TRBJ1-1	CASSLAGLALEANTEAFF
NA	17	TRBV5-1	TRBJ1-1	CASSPINRGIANTEAFF
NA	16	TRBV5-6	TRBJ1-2	CASRPQQLGRQGGYTF
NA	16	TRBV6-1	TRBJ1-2	CASSAPDRGLNYGYTF
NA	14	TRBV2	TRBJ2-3	CASTGLVGTDTQYF
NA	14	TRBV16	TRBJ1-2	CASSQNRSPWGYTF
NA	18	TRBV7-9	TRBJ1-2	CASSLTGGTGDRNYGYTF
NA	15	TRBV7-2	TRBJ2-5	CASSFGGGFGETQYF
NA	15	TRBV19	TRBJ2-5	CASSIRGQYQETQYF
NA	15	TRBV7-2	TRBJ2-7	CASSPTSGRIYEQYF
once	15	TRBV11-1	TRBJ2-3	CASSSGVGPTDTQYF
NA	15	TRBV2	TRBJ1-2	CASSYGIPSGYGYTF
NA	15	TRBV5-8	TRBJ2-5	CASSLGNENGETQYF
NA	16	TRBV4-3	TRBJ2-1	CASSIGGASSYNEQFF
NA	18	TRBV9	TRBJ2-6	CASSSRLAGTAGANVLTF
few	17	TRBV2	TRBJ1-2	CASNGPRRDRGLYGYTF
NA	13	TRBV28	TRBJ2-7	CASSLAGRREQYF
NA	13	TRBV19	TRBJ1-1	CASSIVGEAEAFF
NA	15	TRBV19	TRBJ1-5	CATQTGGRGNQPQHF
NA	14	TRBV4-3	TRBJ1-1	CASSQDLQGRSAFF
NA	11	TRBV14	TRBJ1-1	CASSQGPEAFF
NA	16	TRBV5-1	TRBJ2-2	CASSYAGTGVTGELFF
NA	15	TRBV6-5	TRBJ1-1	CASRHPGTGGTEAFF
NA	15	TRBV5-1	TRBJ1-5	CASRPTGTDDQPQHF
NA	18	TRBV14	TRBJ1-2	CASSQDPLGSNRGYGYTF
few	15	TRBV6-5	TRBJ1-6	CASRKPTDTNSPLHF
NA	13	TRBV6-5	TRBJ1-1	CASSFQGGAEAFF
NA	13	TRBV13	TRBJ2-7	CASSLTGTYEQYF
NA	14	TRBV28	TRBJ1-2	CASRIRGRGHGYTF
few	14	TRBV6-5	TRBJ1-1	CASSYGRGPVEAFF